Below, one T cell receptor (beta chain) is given with its context. Profiling relied on immunoSEQ multiplex PCR, and the TCRdb table lists in-frame clones only, not all of them. The sample shows 800,000 or so clones, 90% to 97% of them seen only once. Only CD45RO-negative cells positively selected for CCR7 counted as naive CD8 cells, so terminally differentiated effector memory CD45RA+ cells were excluded. This CDR3 region has 12 residues. Per the germline V gene, CDR1 is MNHEY and CDR2 is SVGAGI. V was pared by 6 bases and J by 2 bases, with 6 bases between. This entry is derived from a study of shared clonotypes between healthy human individuals.

The TCR originated in a man aged 25-45 years in good health. The J gene is TRBJ2-3, the V gene TRBV6-5; no definite D call. The sequenced sample consisted of naive CD8+ T cells sorted from blood. This CDR3 is CASRTSTDTQYF. CDR3 nucleotide sequence: TGTGCCAGCAGGACTTCCACAGATACGCAGTATTTT.